These 30 T cell receptor beta chains originate from one sample sequenced in a study of spatial heterogeneity in lung cancer. Overall study results and limits: The number of expanded tumor alpha and beta chains correlated with mutation number.

No antigen has been identified for these receptors. The sample's time point: sample taken at primary tumor resection. Via MiXCR, TCRdb re-called the 5' RACE reads, giving one row per CDR3 protein. The table shows around 1,300 distinct CDR3 sequences, with 13% occurring only once. The sequenced sample was lung tumor tissue, obtained at surgery. All receptors come from a female donor with early-stage non-small cell lung cancer.

By its share, this clonotype is medium-sized (0.01 to 0.1%). The V and J genes are TRBV7-6 and TRBJ2-5; TRBD1 might be the D (6 bases). Trimming removed 2 bases from V and 2 bases from J, with 9 bases in between. The CDR3 is made up of 14 amino acids. Per the germline V gene, CDR1 is SGHVS and CDR2 is FNYEAQ. This CDR3 is CASSLFQGQETQYF. The DNA for the CDR3 is TGTGCCAGCAGCTTATTCCAGGGGCAAGAGACCCAGTACTTC.

This clonotype is medium-sized in the sample. This sequence joins TRBV18 and TRBJ1-3; D is undetermined. From germline, CDR1 is KGHSH and CDR2 LQKENI. The CDR3 extends over 13 amino acids. Trimming stripped 4 bases from V and 0 bases from J, with 4 bases between. CDR3 sequence (DNA): TGTGCCAGCTCACAGGGCTCTGGAAACACCATATATTTT. Translating gives CASSQGSGNTIYF. Based on the CDR3 plus reference TRBV18 and TRBJ1-3, the full variable domain is NAGVMQNPRHLVRRRGQEARLRCSPMKGHSHVYWYRQLPEEGLKFMVYLQKENIIDESGMPKERFSAEFPKEGPSILRIQQVVRGDSAAYFCASSQGSGNTIYFGEGSWLTVV.

By frequency in the sample, this clonotype is large. This rearrangement joins TRBV5-1 to TRBJ2-1; perhaps TRBD2 as D (6 bases). The germline V gene has CDR1 SGHRS and CDR2 YFSETQ. The V end was cut by 2 bases, the J end by 7 bases, with 25 bases between. The CDR3 has 18 amino acids. The CDR3 loop is CASSFSVVPRESLNEQFF. The CDR3 nucleotides read TGCGCCAGCAGCTTTTCCGTCGTACCCCGGGAGTCCCTAAATGAGCAGTTCTTC.

This clonotype is classed as medium-sized. This rearrangement joins TRBV4-3 to TRBJ1-6, with 7 bases lining up with TRBD1. V shed 1 base, J shed 7 bases, and the junction held 4 bases outside the gene matches. The CDR3 is 15 amino acids. Germline V gene data show CDR1 as LGHNA and CDR2 as YSLEER. CDR3 region: CASSQVGTENSPLHF. The CDR3, as DNA: TGCGCCAGCAGCCAAGTGGGGACAGAAAATTCACCCCTCCACTTT.

By share of the sample, this clonotype is medium-sized. The rearrangement joins TRBV12-3 or TRBV12-4 to TRBJ1-4; D might be TRBD1 (6 bases). Between the trimmed V and J ends, which lost 6 bases and 8 bases, there was a span of 25 bases. The CDR3 contains 17 residues. This chain's CDR3 is CASSPRLANRVEEKLFF. In nucleotides, the CDR3 is TGTGCCAGCAGCCCTCGTTTGGCGAACAGGGTAGAAGAAAAACTGTTTTTT.

This clonotype was seen at least ten times. V and J are TRBV12-3 or TRBV12-4 and TRBJ2-4; D unresolved. The CDR3 contains 16 residues. V was shortened by 7 bases and J by 0 bases, with 16 bases between the two germline ends. This chain's CDR3 is CASTPGPQEAKNIQYF. The CDR3 region has the DNA TGTGCCAGCACCCCTGGACCCCAGGAAGCCAAAAACATTCAGTACTTC.

This clonotype came up many times. DNA of the CDR3: TGTGCCAGCAGTCGCGGACAGGGGGGAGAGACCCAGTACTTC. It is translated as CASSRGQGGETQYF. The chain joins TRBV25-1 to TRBJ2-5, with 10 bases matching TRBD1. This CDR3 contains 14 residues. Germline trimming cut 5 bases from V and 4 bases from J; bases unmatched to any gene: 4. Germline V lookup: CDR1 MGHDK, CDR2 SYGVNS.

The V gene is TRBV30, the J gene TRBJ1-1, with D possibly TRBD1 on 5 matching bases. CDR1 is GTSNPN, CDR2 SVGIG, per germline (reference sequence). CDR3 length: 14 amino acids. Between the trimmed V and J ends, which lost 0 bases and 4 bases, there was a span of 12 bases. The CDR3 nucleotides read TGTGCCTGGAGTGTAGTAGGGGAGAGCACTGAAGCTTTCTTT. Encoded protein: CAWSVVGESTEAFF.

Judged by abundance, this clonotype is medium-sized. The gene calls are TRBV10-3 and TRBJ2-1; 12 nucleotides agree with TRBD2. V gave up 3 bases and J gave up 2 bases; unmatched junction bases: 5. The CDR3 length is 17 residues. Germline V gene lookup returns CDR1 ENHRY and CDR2 SYGVKD. CDR3 protein: CAISESSGGAPYNEQFF. The CDR3 DNA follows: TGTGCCATCAGTGAATCTAGCGGGGGGGCACCCTACAATGAGCAGTTCTTC.

By proportion, this clonotype is medium-sized (0.01 to 0.1%). V and J are TRBV10-3 and TRBJ2-3; 9 nucleotides align to TRBD2. The CDR3 covers 15 residues. V shed 10 bases, J shed 2 bases, and the junction held 10 bases outside the gene matches. Germline V CDR1 and CDR2: ENHRY, SYGVKD. This CDR3 is CATRPLAGTTDTQYF. CDR3 DNA: TGTGCCACCCGGCCCCTAGCGGGGACCACAGATACGCAGTATTTT.

The rearrangement links TRBV25-1 to TRBJ1-1; 10 nucleotides match TRBD1. The ends lost 7 bases at V and 10 bases at J; junction bases unmatched: 9. Germline V gives CDR1 MGHDK, CDR2 SYGVNS. The CDR3 has 13 amino acids. CDR3 protein: CASTDRGRWPAFF. Written as DNA, the CDR3 is TGTGCCAGCACTGACAGGGGGCGTTGGCCAGCTTTCTTT. The full variable domain, completed using reference TRBV25-1 and TRBJ1-1, is EADIYQTPRYLVIGTGKKITLECSQTMGHDKMYWYQQDPGMELHLIHYSYGVNSTEKGDLSSESTVSRIRTEHFPLTLESARPSHTSQYLCASTDRGRWPAFFGQGTRLTVV.

This clonotype is medium-sized. The chain links TRBV5-1 to TRBJ1-3; TRBD1 matches at 7 bases. CDR1 and CDR2 from the germline V gene are SGHRS and YFSETQ. The CDR3 extends over 14 amino acids. V shed 5 bases, J shed 2 bases, and the junction held 4 bases outside the gene matches. The CDR3: CASREGTAGNTIYF. The CDR3 region has the DNA TGCGCCAGCAGGGAGGGGACAGCTGGAAACACCATATATTTT.

Relative to its sample, this clonotype is medium-sized (0.01 to 0.1%). The chain is built from TRBV5-6 and TRBJ2-3, with D possibly being TRBD2 (6 bases). This CDR3 contains 14 residues. V was cut by 7 bases and J by 6 bases, with 18 bases left in between. Germline V CDR1 and CDR2: SGHDT, YYEEEE. CDR3 bases: TGTGCCAGCTTTAAGCGGGTTGGTGCGGATACGCAGTATTTT. Protein sequence: CASFKRVGADTQYF.

By sample fraction, this clonotype is medium-sized. The genes are TRBV27 and TRBJ2-7, with D unresolved. This CDR3 spans 12 amino acids. Germline V lookup: CDR1 MNHEY, CDR2 SMNVEV (reference sequence). The ends were cut back, 8 bases at V and 0 bases at J, with 8 bases in the middle. CDR3 nucleotide sequence: TGTGCCAGCTTTTCCGCCTCCTACGAGCAGTACTTC. Residues: CASFSASYEQYF.

Sample share makes this clonotype medium-sized. This chain joins TRBV7-9 and TRBJ2-5, with 12 bases that match TRBD1. The CDR3 loop spans 18 amino acids. Germline V gene lookup returns CDR1 SEHNR and CDR2 FQNEAQ (reference sequence). V was clipped by 5 bases and J by 0 bases; unmatched bases: 10. As DNA, the CDR3 is TGTGCCAGCAGCACCGGGACAGGGGGCCCGGGGTACCAAGAGACCCAGTACTTC. This sequence encodes CASSTGTGGPGYQETQYF.

This clonotype qualifies as large (0.1 to 1%). This chain links TRBV7-2 with TRBJ1-1; no reliable D call. This CDR3 has 16 residues. With 5 bases removed from V and 0 bases from J, the gap between germline ends came to 16 bases. Looked up from germline, CDR1 is SGHTA and CDR2 is FQGNSA. The DNA for the CDR3 is TGTGCCAGCAGCCTCCTCCCGGGAGCCATGAACACTGAAGCTTTCTTT. It codes for CASSLLPGAMNTEAFF.

By share of the sample, this clonotype is medium-sized. The chain employs TRBV20-1 and TRBJ2-2, with 13 bases identical to TRBD2. The CDR3 runs 16 residues. V lost 1 base and J lost 6; bases outside the gene matches: 5. CDR1 and CDR2 (germline): DFQATT, SNEGSKA (reference sequence). CDR3 protein: CSARATSGRAPGELFF. The CDR3 DNA follows: TGCAGTGCTAGAGCAACTAGCGGGAGGGCCCCCGGGGAGCTGTTTTTT.

This clonotype is classed as medium-sized (0.01 to 0.1%). The chain joins TRBV10-2 to TRBJ1-1; D gene unclear. V was clipped by 2 bases and J by 4 bases, with 11 bases between them. CDR1 and CDR2 (germline): WSHSY, SAAADI. This CDR3 region has 14 residues. Here the CDR3 reads CASSELAGVTEAFF. The CDR3 region has the DNA TGCGCCAGCAGTGAGCTAGCAGGAGTCACTGAAGCTTTCTTT.

The sample holds a few counts of this clonotype. This chain joins TRBV7-3 and TRBJ2-7; the D gene could be TRBD1 or TRBD2 (5 bases each). CDR1 is SGHTA, CDR2 FQGTGA, per germline. Trimming took off 5 bases at V and 3 bases at J, with 17 bases between the two ends. This CDR3 region has 15 residues. The CDR3 region has the DNA TGTGCCAGCAGCCCCGGGGCAGGGTCCTACTACGAGCAGTACTTC. This translates into CASSPGAGSYYEQYF. The full variable domain, rest sourced from reference TRBV7-3 and TRBJ2-7, is GAGVSQTPSNKVTEKGKYVELRCDPISGHTALYWYRQSLGQGPEFLIYFQGTGAADDSGLPNDRFFAVRPEGSVSTLKIQRTERGDSAVYLCASSPGAGSYYEQYFGPGTRLTVT.

This clonotype was recorded only once. The V gene is TRBV7-6, the J gene TRBJ2-6; 8 positions match TRBD1. The V gene's germline CDR1 is SGHVS and CDR2 FNYEAQ. The J segment lost 2 bases and the V segment lost 3 bases, leaving 12 bases of the junction unmatched. CDR3 size: 19 residues. CDR3 protein: CASSFLLRDRFAGANVLTF. In DNA form, the CDR3 reads TGTGCCAGCAGCTTTCTTCTTCGGGACAGGTTCGCTGGGGCCAACGTCCTGACTTTC.

This clonotype is judged medium-sized. The chain recombines TRBV6-6 with TRBJ2-7; tentatively, D is TRBD2 (6 bases). The CDR3 is 18 amino acids. Germline V gene lookup returns CDR1 MNHNY and CDR2 SVGAGI (reference sequence). V lost 2 bases and J lost 0, with 20 bases in between. The DNA of the CDR3 is TGTGCCAGCAGTTACGAACTAGCCGCGGCGTCCAGCTCCTACGAGCAGTACTTC. It yields the protein CASSYELAAASSSYEQYF.

By share, this clonotype counts as medium-sized. The J gene is TRBJ2-1, the V gene TRBV18; D remains ambiguous. The V and J ends lost 0 bases and 2 bases respectively, with 5 bases between them. The CDR3 covers 14 residues. Germline lookup yields CDR1 KGHSH and CDR2 LQKENI. The chain's CDR3 is CASSPPSTYNEQFF. The CDR3 nucleotides read TGTGCCAGCTCACCACCTTCAACCTACAATGAGCAGTTCTTC.

This clonotype was picked up many times. The chain carries TRBV16 and TRBJ1-2; D is perhaps TRBD1 (5 bases). Germline V gene sequence: CDR1 KGHSY, CDR2 FQNENV. The CDR3 totals 13 residues. V dropped 6 bases and J dropped 3 bases, with 11 bases sitting between them. Here the CDR3 DNA reads TGTGCCAGCAGTCCCGACAGTGACTATGGCTACACCTTC. This gives the protein CASSPDSDYGYTF.

This clonotype is labeled large. In DNA, the CDR3 is TGTGCCAGTGGGGATGACAGCCGGACCCAGTACTTC. This gives the protein CASGDDSRTQYF. This rearrangement joins TRBV6-2 or TRBV6-3 to TRBJ2-5, with D perhaps matching TRBD1 (5 bases). This CDR3 spans 12 amino acids. CDR1 and CDR2 from the germline V gene are MNHEY and SVGEGT. Between the trimmed V and J ends, which lost 9 bases and 7 bases, there was a span of 15 bases.

This clonotype rates as medium-sized. This chain connects TRBV12-3 or TRBV12-4 to TRBJ2-2, with 9 bases lining up with TRBD2. The ends lost 6 bases at V and 4 bases at J; junction bases unmatched: 6. This CDR3 has 15 residues. Here the CDR3 DNA reads TGTGCCAGCAGCTTTAGCGGGAGAGCCACCGGGGAGCTGTTTTTT. Residues: CASSFSGRATGELFF.

This clonotype is medium-sized by share. The V and J genes are TRBV6-1 and TRBJ1-1; D remains unclear. This CDR3 has 13 residues. The germline gives CDR1 MNHNS, CDR2 SASEGT. V lost 4 bases and J 1 base, leaving 7 bases between the germline ends. This CDR3 reads CASSGWKNTEAFF. CDR3 nucleotide sequence: TGTGCCAGCAGTGGCTGGAAGAACACTGAAGCTTTCTTT.

Within the sample, this clonotype is large. The chain has TRBV20-1 and TRBJ2-3; D gene unclear. Germline CDR1 DFQATT, CDR2 SNEGSKA (reference sequence). Trimming shortened V by 5 bases and J by 5 bases, and 8 bases separated the two germline ends. The CDR3 runs 11 residues. The CDR3 bases are TGCAGTGCTGACCTAGGAGATACGCAGTATTTT. It translates to CSADLGDTQYF.

In this sample, this clonotype is large. V is TRBV20-1 and J is TRBJ2-2; D is ambiguous. V lost 0 bases, J lost 6 bases, and 11 bases lay in between. CDR1 is DFQATT, CDR2 SNEGSKA, per germline (reference sequence). The CDR3 has 14 amino acids. CDR3 loop: CSARDNSGAGELFF. The CDR3 nucleotides read TGCAGTGCTAGAGACAATAGTGGGGCCGGGGAGCTGTTTTTT.

About this clonotype itself: A much larger clone lies a single base off, so this may be a read error. The chain links TRBV12-3 or TRBV12-4 to TRBJ2-5; 13 positions match TRBD2. The CDR3 consists of 18 residues. CDR3 protein: CNSSFFPTSGGAEETQYF. CDR3 in DNA: TGTAACAGCAGTTTCTTCCCCACTAGCGGGGGGGCTGAGGAGACCCAGTACTTC.

The gene calls are TRBV29-1 and TRBJ2-1; 13 bases line up with TRBD2. Trimming at V came to 6 bases and at J to 7 bases, leaving 9 bases not matched to a gene. The length of the CDR3 is 15 residues. CDR1 is SQVTM and CDR2 is ANQGSEA in the germline V gene. CDR3 sequence: CSVGTGTSGENEQFF. The CDR3 nucleotides are TGCAGCGTGGGTACCGGGACTAGCGGGGAGAATGAGCAGTTCTTC.